This TCR beta chain was recorded in a study of T-cell reconstitution after alpha-beta-depleted transplantation in children. The TCRbeta library incorporated unique molecular identifiers. TCRdb redid the calling of the PCR reads with MiXCR, one entry per CDR3 protein. The sample lists around 580,000 distinct CDR3 sequences, roughly 30% occurring once. With V trimmed by 3 bases and J by 4 bases, 0 bases remained unmatched. CDR3 size: 13 residues. Germline CDR1 LGHDT, CDR2 YNNKEL (reference sequence). The clonotype was recovered from a boy in the first two years of life with Wiskott-Aldrich syndrome, due to receive a stem cell transplant. This specimen was PBMCs, taken before TCRalphabeta/CD19-depleted stem cell transplant. This chain joins TRBV3-1 and TRBJ2-4; 7 bases align to TRBD1. The CDR3 DNA sequence: TGTGCCAGCAGCCAGGGACAGAAAAACATTCAGTACTTC. It encodes CASSQGQKNIQYF.